This TCR beta chain was sequenced in a study of Tregs in tolerant kidney transplant recipients. The wider study: Recipient PBMCs carried a CFSE label and met irradiated graft donor PBMCs for over 5 days before FACS sorting.

Data came from immunoSEQ multiplex PCR; TCRdb stores just in-frame clones and leaves some out. The sample includes roughly 7,800 clones, roughly 44% of them seen just once. The study, taken as a whole, reports: Biological reproducibility was not directly addressed in this study. The most relevant donor-specific Treg TCRbeta repertoire apparently came from expansion with activated donor B cells.

V was clipped by 4 bases and J by 0 bases, with 9 bases between them. This CDR3 region has 13 residues. The germline CDR1 and CDR2 sequences are SQVTM and ANQGSEA. This clone is labeled medium-sized. The antigen remains unidentified. The chain employs TRBV29-1 and TRBJ1-1; D is undetermined. The clonotype comes from a human donor in good health. Sequenced sample: CD4+ T cells from blood cultured with allogeneic cells. The CDR3 DNA follows: TGCAGCGTTGGCCTACAGATGAACACTGAAGCTTTCTTT. It codes for CSVGLQMNTEAFF.